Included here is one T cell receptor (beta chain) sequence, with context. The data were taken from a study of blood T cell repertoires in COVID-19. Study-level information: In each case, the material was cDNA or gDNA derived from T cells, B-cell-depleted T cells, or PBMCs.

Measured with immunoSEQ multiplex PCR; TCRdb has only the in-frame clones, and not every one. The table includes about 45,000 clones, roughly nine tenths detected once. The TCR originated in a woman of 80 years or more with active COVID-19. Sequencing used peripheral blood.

CDR3: CASSPQGEKLFF. For the CDR3, the DNA is TGTGCCAGCAGCCCCCAGGGGGAAAAACTGTTTTTT. The chain combines TRBV7-8 with TRBJ1-4; tentatively, D is TRBD1 (6 bases). CDR1 is SGHVS and CDR2 is FQNEAQ in the germline V gene. The CDR3 runs to 12 residues. The V end lost 5 bases, the J end lost 8 bases, and 9 bases lay between the germline ends.